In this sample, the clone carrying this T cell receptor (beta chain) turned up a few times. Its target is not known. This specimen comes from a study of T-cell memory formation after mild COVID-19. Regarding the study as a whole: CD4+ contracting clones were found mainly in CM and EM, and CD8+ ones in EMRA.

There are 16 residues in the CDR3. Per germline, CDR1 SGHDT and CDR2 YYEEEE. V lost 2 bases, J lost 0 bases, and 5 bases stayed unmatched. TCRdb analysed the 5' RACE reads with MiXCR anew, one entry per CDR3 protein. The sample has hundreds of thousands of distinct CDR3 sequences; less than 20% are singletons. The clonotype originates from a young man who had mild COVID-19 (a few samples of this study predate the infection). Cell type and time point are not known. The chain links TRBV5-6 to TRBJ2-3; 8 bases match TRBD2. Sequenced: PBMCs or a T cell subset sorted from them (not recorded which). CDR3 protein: CASSFRGTRSTDTQYF. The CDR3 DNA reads TGTGCCAGCAGCTTCCGGGGGACTAGGAGCACAGATACGCAGTATTTT.